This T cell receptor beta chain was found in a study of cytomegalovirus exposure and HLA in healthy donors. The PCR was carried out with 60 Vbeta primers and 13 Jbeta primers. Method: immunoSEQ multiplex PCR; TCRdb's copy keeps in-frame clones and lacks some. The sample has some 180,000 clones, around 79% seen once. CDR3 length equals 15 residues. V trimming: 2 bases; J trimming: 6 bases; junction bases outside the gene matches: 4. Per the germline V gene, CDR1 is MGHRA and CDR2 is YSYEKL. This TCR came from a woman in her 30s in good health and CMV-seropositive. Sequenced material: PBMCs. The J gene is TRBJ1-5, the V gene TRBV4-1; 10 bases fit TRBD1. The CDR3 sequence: CASSQRQGAAQPQHF. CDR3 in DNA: TGCGCCAGCAGCCAAAGACAGGGGGCGGCTCAGCCCCAGCATTTT.